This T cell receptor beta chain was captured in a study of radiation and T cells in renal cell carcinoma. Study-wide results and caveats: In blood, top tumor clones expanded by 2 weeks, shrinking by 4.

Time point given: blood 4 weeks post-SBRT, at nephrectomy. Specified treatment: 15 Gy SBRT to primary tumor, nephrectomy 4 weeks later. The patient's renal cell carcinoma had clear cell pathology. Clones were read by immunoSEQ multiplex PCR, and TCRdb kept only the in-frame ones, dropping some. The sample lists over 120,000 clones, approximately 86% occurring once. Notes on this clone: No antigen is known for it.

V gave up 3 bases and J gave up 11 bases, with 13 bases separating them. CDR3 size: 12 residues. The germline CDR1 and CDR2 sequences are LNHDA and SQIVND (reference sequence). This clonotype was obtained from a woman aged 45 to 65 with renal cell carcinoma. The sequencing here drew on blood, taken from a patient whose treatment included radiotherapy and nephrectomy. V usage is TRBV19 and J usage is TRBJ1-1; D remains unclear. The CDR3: CASSMVRQKAFF. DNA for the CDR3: TGTGCCAGTAGTATGGTCAGACAAAAGGCTTTCTTT.